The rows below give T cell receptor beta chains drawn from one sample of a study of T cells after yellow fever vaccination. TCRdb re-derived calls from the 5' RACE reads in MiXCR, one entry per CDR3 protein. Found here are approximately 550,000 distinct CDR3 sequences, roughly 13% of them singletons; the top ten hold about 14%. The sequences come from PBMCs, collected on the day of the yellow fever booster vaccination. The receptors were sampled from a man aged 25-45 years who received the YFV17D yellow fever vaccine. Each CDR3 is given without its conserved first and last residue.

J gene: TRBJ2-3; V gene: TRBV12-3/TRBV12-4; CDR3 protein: ASSLDQSVRQY
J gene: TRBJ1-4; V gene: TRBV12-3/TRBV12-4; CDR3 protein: ASSLGSGGAVEKLF
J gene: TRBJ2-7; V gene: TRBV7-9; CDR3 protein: ASSYSPFREMNEQY
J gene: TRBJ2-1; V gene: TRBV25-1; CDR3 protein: ASSESGAGNEQF
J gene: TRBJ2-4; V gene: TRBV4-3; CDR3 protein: ASSQGLAGESIQY
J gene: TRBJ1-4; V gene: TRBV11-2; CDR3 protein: ASSFGATQGARKLF
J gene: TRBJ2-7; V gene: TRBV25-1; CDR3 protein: ASSAPGQGAYEQY
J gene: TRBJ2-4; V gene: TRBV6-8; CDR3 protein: ASQLGAKGKNIQY
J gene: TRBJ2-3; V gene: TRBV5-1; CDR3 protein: ASRSSGTTTDTQY
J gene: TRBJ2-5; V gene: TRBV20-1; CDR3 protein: SAPHSGRRETQY
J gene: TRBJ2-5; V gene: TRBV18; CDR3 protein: ASSPTTGVDETQY
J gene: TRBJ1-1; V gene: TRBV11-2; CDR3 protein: ASSFGQGVYTEAF
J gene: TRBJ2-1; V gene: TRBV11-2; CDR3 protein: ASLRSGSDEQF
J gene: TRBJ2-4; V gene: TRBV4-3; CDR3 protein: ASSQEGPGDIQY